One sample yielded the 27 T cell receptor beta chains listed below, sequenced in a study of T cells in Graves' hyperthyroidism and ophthalmopathy. TCR beta CDR3 regions were amplified from RNA transcripts. Primed by the HTBI set, a first-round RT-PCR was run on the TCR CDR3. TCRdb called the multiplex PCR reads again in MiXCR, with one record for every CDR3 protein. The table records around 540,000 distinct CDR3 sequences, about 45% of them present only once. The sample taken for sequencing was peripheral blood or thyroid tissue (not recorded which). The origin of the receptors is a young woman with Graves' hyperthyroidism.

V gene TRBV7-2 combines with J gene TRBJ2-5; D remains unclear. The CDR3 spans 12 residues. Germline V lookup: CDR1 SGHTA, CDR2 FQGNSA. V was cut by 0 bases and J by 9 bases, with 8 bases left in between. The CDR3 sequence is CASSLANQPQYF. The CDR3 bases are TGTGCCAGCAGCTTAGCGAATCAGCCCCAGTACTTC.

The rearrangement joins TRBV24-1 to TRBJ2-2; D is undetermined. CDR1 is KGHDR, CDR2 SFDVKD, per germline. Trimming cost V 8 bases and J 3 bases, with 9 bases left between them. This CDR3 contains 13 residues. CDR3 bases: TGTGCCACCAAACAGCCTGACACCGGGGAGCTGTTTTTT. Protein: CATKQPDTGELFF.

V and J are TRBV7-2 and TRBJ1-6, with D perhaps TRBD1 (6 bases). The germline gives CDR1 SGHTA, CDR2 FQGNSA. Trimming shortened V by 3 bases and J by 7 bases, and 13 bases separated the two germline ends. This CDR3 region has 15 residues. The CDR3 spells CASSLEGVANSPLHF. CDR3 coding DNA: TGTGCCAGCAGCTTGGAGGGGGTGGCAAATTCACCCCTCCACTTT.

This clonotype has more than one count but fewer than ten. The chain uses TRBV2 and TRBJ2-7; 7 positions agree with TRBD2. Per germline, CDR1 SNHLY and CDR2 FYNNEI. V trimming: 7 bases; J trimming: 3 bases; junction bases outside the gene matches: 18. This CDR3 has 17 residues. CDR3 bases: TGTGCCAGCACCCCGGGCTTTAGCGGGTCGTTAAACTACGAGCAGTACTTC. Translated, it gives CASTPGFSGSLNYEQYF.

This clonotype came up a few times. The rearrangement links TRBV7-2 to TRBJ2-7, with a weak D call TRBD2 (6 bases). V was trimmed by 2 bases and J by 7 bases, leaving 15 bases between them. The CDR3 loop spans 14 amino acids. Germline-derived CDR1 and CDR2 are SGHTA and FQGNSA. The CDR3 sequence: CASSLFFGSGEQYF. CDR3 bases: TGTGCCAGCAGCTTATTTTTCGGGAGTGGTGAGCAGTACTTC.

This clonotype appeared many times. The CDR3 DNA follows: TGTGCCAGCCAAAGGAGGGACAGGGTCAACGAGCAGTACTTC. Its protein is CASQRRDRVNEQYF. The chain links TRBV2 to TRBJ2-7; TRBD1 matches 9 bases. CDR3 length: 14 residues. V was clipped by 8 bases and J by 5 bases; unmatched bases: 10. Germline CDR1 SNHLY, CDR2 FYNNEI.

This clonotype has only one observation. The chain carries TRBV20-1 and TRBJ2-5, with no clear D. The CDR3 runs 12 residues. CDR1 is DFQATT, CDR2 SNEGSKA, per germline (reference sequence). Trimming took 3 bases from V and 2 from J, leaving 7 bases between them. CDR3 in amino acids: CSARGAQETQYF. The CDR3 DNA sequence: TGCAGTGCTAGGGGCGCTCAAGAGACCCAGTACTTC.

This clonotype was seen only once. Just one base apart from a much larger clone, this may be a read error. The chain recombines TRBV12-3 or TRBV12-4 with TRBJ2-5, with D maybe TRBD1 (6 bases). The CDR3 loop spans 15 amino acids. CDR3: CASSPGGRGQEAQYF. In DNA form, the CDR3 reads TGTGCCAGCAGTCCCGGCGGCAGGGGACAAGAGGCCCAGTACTTC.

This clonotype was observed a handful of times. The chain links TRBV24-1 to TRBJ2-5; 8 nucleotides agree with TRBD1. J lost 1 base, V lost 3 bases, and 6 bases had no gene match. This CDR3 contains 16 residues. CDR1 is KGHDR, CDR2 SFDVKD, per germline. DNA for the CDR3: TGTGCCACCAGTGATAAGGGGACAGGCCTCCAAGAGACCCAGTACTTC. This codes for CATSDKGTGLQETQYF.

This clonotype came up a few times. V is TRBV12-3 or TRBV12-4 and J is TRBJ1-4; D is ambiguous. The CDR3 runs to 14 residues. Trimming shortened V by 5 bases and J by 6 bases, and 13 bases separated the two germline ends. The CDR3 sequence is CASSTFRVDEKLFF. CDR3 nucleotide sequence: TGTGCCAGCAGTACTTTCCGGGTGGATGAAAAACTGTTTTTT.

The chain carries TRBV7-9 and TRBJ1-4; D remains unclear. V was trimmed by 3 bases and J by 7 bases, leaving 15 bases between them. CDR3 length: 15 residues. Germline assignment: CDR1 SEHNR and CDR2 FQNEAQ (reference sequence). This chain's CDR3 is CASSLLTEDFEKLFF. The CDR3 DNA is TGTGCCAGCAGCTTGCTGACCGAGGACTTTGAAAAACTGTTTTTT. Full variable domain (missing parts from reference TRBV7-9 and TRBJ1-4): DTGVSQNPRHKITKRGQNVTFRCDPISEHNRLYWYRQTLGQGPEFLTYFQNEAQLEKSRLLSDRFSAERPKGSFSTLEIQRTEQGDSAMYLCASSLLTEDFEKLFFGSGTQLSVL.

As to this clonotype: This could be a read error, since a much larger clone is one nucleotide away. This chain joins TRBV7-6 and TRBJ1-5; D not certain. V was cut by 6 bases and J by 5 bases, with 14 bases left in between. The germline V gene has CDR1 SGHVS and CDR2 FNYEAQ. This CDR3 is built from 14 residues. In DNA, the CDR3 is TGTGCCAGCAGTTACGGGGTGAGCGATCAGCCCCAGCATTTT. Translating it yields CASSYGVSDQPQHF.

This chain joins TRBV27 and TRBJ2-7; TRBD2 aligns across 12 bases. Trimming cost V 5 bases and J 8 bases; bases outside gene matches: 1. The germline V gene has CDR1 MNHEY and CDR2 SMNVEV (reference sequence). The CDR3 totals 12 residues. CDR3 DNA sequence: TGTGCCAGCAGTCTAGCGGGAGGGCAGCAGTACTTC. Translating gives CASSLAGGQQYF.

The V gene is TRBV10-3, the J gene TRBJ1-6; a weak D match, TRBD1 (5 bases). The CDR3 contains 15 residues. Germline CDR1 reads ENHRY; CDR2 reads SYGVKD. Trimming pared 6 bases from V and 8 bases from J, leaving 17 bases between. This CDR3 reads CAISPGTLFYSPLHF. The CDR3 DNA sequence: TGTGCCATCAGCCCCGGGACGCTCTTTTATTCACCCCTCCACTTT.

The V call is TRBV15, the J call TRBJ1-6; unclear D gene. Germline assignment: CDR1 LNHNV and CDR2 YYDKDF (reference sequence). The CDR3 is made up of 15 amino acids. The ends were cut back, 3 bases at V and 7 bases at J, with 13 bases in the middle. Here the CDR3 DNA reads TGTGCCACCAGCAGGGTCAAGCTCCTAAATTCACCCCTCCACTTT. Its protein is CATSRVKLLNSPLHF.

The chain combines TRBV7-2 with TRBJ1-2, with D possibly matching TRBD1 (6 bases). CDR3 size: 13 residues. The V gene's germline CDR1 is SGHTA and CDR2 FQGNSA. V lost 2 bases, J lost 8 bases, and 12 bases lay in between. The DNA for the CDR3 is TGTGCCAGCAGCTTACAAGGGACATCAGGCTACACCTTC. As protein: CASSLQGTSGYTF.

The chain is built from TRBV11-2 and TRBJ1-3, with D tentatively TRBD1 (5 bases). The CDR3 totals 15 residues. Germline V gene lookup returns CDR1 SGHAT and CDR2 FQNNGV. The V gene lost 6 bases and the J gene lost 2 bases, with 14 bases spanning the gap. For the CDR3, the DNA is TGTGCCAGCAGTCTCACTGGACATACTGGAAACACCATATATTTT. Encoded protein: CASSLTGHTGNTIYF.

This clonotype has just a few counts. This rearrangement joins TRBV19 to TRBJ1-2; TRBD1 matches 9 bases. The trim removed 6 bases at V and 9 bases at J, leaving 11 bases unmatched. Germline lookup yields CDR1 LNHDA and CDR2 SQIVND (reference sequence). The CDR3 is 14 amino acids. DNA for the CDR3: TGTGCCAGTAGGACGACAGGGGGGAGGGTTAGCTACACCTTC. It encodes CASRTTGGRVSYTF.

The chain's CDR3 is CAQKGYEQYF. As DNA, the CDR3 is TGTGCCCAAAAGGGTTACGAGCAGTACTTC. This chain links TRBV2 with TRBJ2-7; D not certain. Per the germline V gene, CDR1 is SNHLY and CDR2 is FYNNEI. V dropped 11 bases and J dropped 4 bases, with 9 bases sitting between them. This CDR3 is built from 10 residues.

This clonotype was detected ten times or more. J is TRBJ2-6 and V is TRBV9, with no clear D. Looked up from germline, CDR1 is SGDLS and CDR2 is YYNGEE. This CDR3 is built from 14 residues. Trimming removed 2 bases at V and 0 bases at J, with 3 bases between. The CDR3: CASSVLSGANVLTF. The CDR3 bases are TGTGCCAGCAGCGTCCTCTCTGGGGCCAACGTCCTGACTTTC.

The chain uses TRBV20-1 and TRBJ2-2; D could derive from TRBD1 or TRBD2 (5 bases each). Germline lookup yields CDR1 DFQATT and CDR2 SNEGSKA (reference sequence). The CDR3 covers 13 residues. CDR3 sequence reads: CRVGTTNTGELFF. CDR3 bases: TGCAGGGTCGGGACCACGAACACCGGGGAGCTGTTTTTT.

This clonotype was observed many times. V gene TRBV10-3 combines with J gene TRBJ2-2; weak D call: TRBD2 (5 bases). V lost 3 bases and J 3 bases, leaving 8 bases between the germline ends. CDR3 size: 14 residues. The V gene's germline CDR1 is ENHRY and CDR2 SYGVKD. DNA for the CDR3: TGTGCCATCAGTGACACGAGGGACACCGGGGAGCTGTTTTTT. It specifies CAISDTRDTGELFF.

J is TRBJ2-5 and V is TRBV29-1; 12 bases agree with TRBD2. The CDR3 loop spans 16 amino acids. V dropped 4 bases and J dropped 2; count of bases not matched to a gene: 8. Germline V gives CDR1 SQVTM, CDR2 ANQGSEA. DNA of the CDR3: TGCAGCGTTGGGGGGGGGACTAGCGGGCCTCAAGAGACCCAGTACTTC. Encoded protein: CSVGGGTSGPQETQYF.

V and J are TRBV29-1 and TRBJ2-7, with 9 bases matching TRBD2. The J segment lost 3 bases and the V segment lost 7 bases, leaving 7 bases of the junction unmatched. Looked up from germline, CDR1 is SQVTM and CDR2 is ANQGSEA. The CDR3 runs to 13 residues. This CDR3 is CSALAGPYYEQYF. The CDR3 DNA follows: TGCAGCGCTCTAGCGGGGCCATACTACGAGCAGTACTTC.

This clonotype was picked up a small number of times. Mismatch with germline at one junction end may stem from a read error. The CDR3 loop reads CASSQETSAGAYEQYF. The CDR3 nucleotides are TGCGCCAGCAGCCAAGAAACGTCCGCTGGGGCCTACGAGCAGTACTTC. The rearrangement uses TRBV7-9 and TRBJ2-7; D is ambiguous. This CDR3 has 16 amino acids. Looked up from germline, CDR1 is SEHNR and CDR2 is FQNEAQ (reference sequence).

This clonotype was counted only a few times. The chain is built from TRBV7-9 and TRBJ2-7; possible D gene TRBD1, 6 bases. The germline V and J ends were trimmed by 2 bases and 3 bases, with 11 bases remaining between them. The CDR3 covers 14 residues. Germline CDR1 SEHNR, CDR2 FQNEAQ (reference sequence). This CDR3 is CASSLPGHNYEQYF. Here the CDR3 DNA reads TGTGCCAGCAGCTTACCGGGACACAACTACGAGCAGTACTTC.

This clonotype has a handful of counts. The genes are TRBV29-1 and TRBJ1-2, with D maybe TRBD1 (6 bases). This CDR3 spans 17 amino acids. V was clipped by 4 bases and J by 0 bases, with 21 bases between them. The V gene's germline CDR1 is SQVTM and CDR2 ANQGSEA. The CDR3 reads CSVGTSLTGTPNYGYTF. DNA for the CDR3: TGCAGCGTTGGCACATCACTTACAGGGACCCCTAACTATGGCTACACCTTC.